This T cell receptor beta chain was profiled in a study of T cells expressing NK-cell markers. Turning to the study itself: The study sequenced eight donors, seven HCMV-seropositive and one seronegative. Study observations and caveats: Researchers report these clonotypes also headed the CD3+CD56-NKG2C+ fraction in a few donors. It was still unclear whether expanded NKG2C+ T cell clones were HCMV specific.

In regard to this clonotype: Its antigen is unknown.

Libraries used 5'RACE template switching adding universal primer site and UMIs. Reanalyzing the 5' RACE reads, TCRdb keeps one entry per CDR3 protein, without DNA. Its clone listing holds about 410,000 distinct CDR3 sequences. This CDR3 is 15 amino acids long. The germline V gene has CDR1 SGHDN and CDR2 FVKESK. The chain carries TRBV14 and TRBJ2-1; TCRdb names TRBD1, which stays unverified in the absence of DNA. The specimen sequenced was blood T cells: a sorted CD56 or NKG2C T cell subset, CD4+ or CD8+ T cells, or bulk PBMC T cells (not recorded which). The source is a woman aged 50 to 60 in good health. The CDR3 spells CASSQATGLEDEQFF.